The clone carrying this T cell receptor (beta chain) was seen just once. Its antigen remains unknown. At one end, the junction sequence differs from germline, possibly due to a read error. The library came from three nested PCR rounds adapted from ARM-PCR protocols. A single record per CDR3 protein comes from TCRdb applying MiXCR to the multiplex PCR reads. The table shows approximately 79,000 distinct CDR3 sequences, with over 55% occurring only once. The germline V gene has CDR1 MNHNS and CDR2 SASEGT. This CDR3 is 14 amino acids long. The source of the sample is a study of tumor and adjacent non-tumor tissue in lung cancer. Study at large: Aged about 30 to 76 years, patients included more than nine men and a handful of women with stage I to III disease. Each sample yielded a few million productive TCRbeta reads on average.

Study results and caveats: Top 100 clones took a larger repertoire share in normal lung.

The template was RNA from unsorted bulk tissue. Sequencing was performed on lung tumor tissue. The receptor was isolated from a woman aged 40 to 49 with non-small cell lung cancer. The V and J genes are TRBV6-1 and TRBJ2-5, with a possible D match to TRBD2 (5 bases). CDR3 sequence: CASTGLAFQETQYF. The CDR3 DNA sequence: TGTGCCAGCACGGGGTTGGCATTCCAAGAGACTCAGTACTTC.